This T cell receptor (beta chain) came from a study of identical twins' blood T cells. With V trimmed by 3 bases and J by 4 bases, 6 bases remained unmatched. The V gene's germline CDR1 is DFQATT and CDR2 SNEGSKA (reference sequence). This CDR3 has 14 residues. Original analysis: Per-library CDR3 reads ranged about 2 to 4 million; clonotypes, ~85,000 to ~550,000. TCRdb ran MiXCR on the 5' RACE reads and lists one entry per CDR3 protein. TCRdb assigned the V and J calls; the authors' analysis was not used. The sample holds roughly 340,000 distinct CDR3 sequences, roughly 31% seen once. This clonotype was seen ten or more times. The three twin pairs were reared together, likely meeting the same infections.

V and J are TRBV20-1 and TRBJ2-5; 9 bases are shared with TRBD1. This clonotype was obtained from a woman aged 18 to 55 in good health. The sequenced sample was PBMCs. This chain's CDR3 is CSASLGQGIETQYF. The CDR3 bases are TGCAGTGCTAGCTTAGGACAGGGGATAGAGACCCAGTACTTC.